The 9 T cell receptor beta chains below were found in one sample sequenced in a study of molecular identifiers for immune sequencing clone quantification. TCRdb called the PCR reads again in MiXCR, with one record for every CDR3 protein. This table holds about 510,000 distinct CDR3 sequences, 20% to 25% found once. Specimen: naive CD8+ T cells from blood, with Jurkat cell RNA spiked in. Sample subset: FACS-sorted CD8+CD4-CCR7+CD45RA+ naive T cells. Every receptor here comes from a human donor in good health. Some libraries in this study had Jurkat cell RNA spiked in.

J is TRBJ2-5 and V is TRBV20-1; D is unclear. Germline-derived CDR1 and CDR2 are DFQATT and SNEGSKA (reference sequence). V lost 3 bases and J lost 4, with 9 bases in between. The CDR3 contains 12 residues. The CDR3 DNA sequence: TGCAGTGCTAGTCGGTCCGGAGAGACCCAGTACTTC. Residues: CSASRSGETQYF.

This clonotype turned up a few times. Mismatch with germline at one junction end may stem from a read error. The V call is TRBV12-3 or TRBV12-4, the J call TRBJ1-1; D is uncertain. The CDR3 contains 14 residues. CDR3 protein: CAGSPITENTEAFF. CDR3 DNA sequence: TGTGCCGGCAGTCCCATTACAGAGAACACTGAAGCTTTCTTT.

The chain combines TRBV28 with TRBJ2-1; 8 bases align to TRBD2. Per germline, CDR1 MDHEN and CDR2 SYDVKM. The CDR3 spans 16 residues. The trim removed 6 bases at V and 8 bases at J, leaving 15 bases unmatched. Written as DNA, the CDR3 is TGTGCCAGCAGCCCCAGCGGGACTAGGGTTTGGGATGAGCAGTTCTTC. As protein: CASSPSGTRVWDEQFF.

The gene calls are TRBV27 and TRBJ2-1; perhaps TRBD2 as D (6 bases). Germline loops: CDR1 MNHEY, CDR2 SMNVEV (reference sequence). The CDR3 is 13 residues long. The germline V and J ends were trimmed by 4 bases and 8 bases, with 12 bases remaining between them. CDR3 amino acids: CASSSASVDEQFF. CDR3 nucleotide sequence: TGTGCCAGCAGTTCGGCTAGCGTAGATGAGCAGTTCTTC.

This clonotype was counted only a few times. The CDR3 sequence: CASSTFSSGPTDTQYF. The DNA of the CDR3 is TGTGCCAGTAGTACATTCTCTAGCGGACCCACCGATACGCAGTATTTT. The J gene is TRBJ2-3, the V gene TRBV19, with 7 bases matching TRBD2. This CDR3 is built from 16 residues. Per the germline V gene, CDR1 is LNHDA and CDR2 is SQIVND (reference sequence). V was clipped by 4 bases and J by 6 bases; unmatched bases: 13.

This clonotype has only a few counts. The chain's CDR3 is CASSLSPGTDIEAFF. As DNA, the CDR3 is TGTGCCAGCAGTTTATCCCCCGGGACAGATATAGAAGCTTTCTTT. The rearrangement uses TRBV27 and TRBJ1-1; TRBD1 matches 7 bases. V trimming: 0 bases; J trimming: 8 bases; junction bases outside the gene matches: 9. The CDR3 consists of 15 residues. Germline V gene data show CDR1 as MNHEY and CDR2 as SMNVEV (reference sequence).

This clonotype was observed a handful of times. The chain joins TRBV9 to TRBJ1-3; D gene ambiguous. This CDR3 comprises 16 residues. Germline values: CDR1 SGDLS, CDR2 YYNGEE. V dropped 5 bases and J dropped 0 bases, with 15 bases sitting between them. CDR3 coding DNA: TGTGCCAGCAGTAGCACGATGGTGAACTCTGGAAACACCATATATTTT. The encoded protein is CASSSTMVNSGNTIYF.

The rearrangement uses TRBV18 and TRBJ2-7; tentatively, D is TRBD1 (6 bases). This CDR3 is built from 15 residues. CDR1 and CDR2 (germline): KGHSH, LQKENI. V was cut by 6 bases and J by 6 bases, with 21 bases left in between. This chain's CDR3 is CASSISSGTPGEQYF. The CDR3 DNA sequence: TGTGCCAGCTCCATAAGTTCCGGGACACCCGGCGAGCAGTACTTC.

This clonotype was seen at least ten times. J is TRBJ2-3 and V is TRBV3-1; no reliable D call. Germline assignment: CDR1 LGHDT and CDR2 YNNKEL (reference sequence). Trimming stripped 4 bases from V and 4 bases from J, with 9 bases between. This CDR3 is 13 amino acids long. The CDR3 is CASSPLLSDTQYF. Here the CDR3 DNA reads TGTGCCAGCAGCCCACTCCTTTCAGATACGCAGTATTTT.